What follows are 22 T cell receptor beta chains derived from one specimen sequenced in a study of blood T cell repertoires in COVID-19 (dated by TCRdb to the early 2020s). Preparation of the library involved the immunoSEQ multiplex PCR assay. TCRdb provides this immuneACCESS table in a form limited to in-frame rearrangements. Some clones are lacking; in checked studies, under half of them reflect an unresolved V gene, and why the rest are absent is not known. This sample holds around 400,000 clones; about 87% were observed only once. The ten largest clones add up to under 3% of the sample. The sequenced material came from peripheral blood. These receptors all stem from a woman aged 60-70 years with COVID-19, enrolled during active disease.

The chain is built from TRBV27 and TRBJ2-3; D may be TRBD2 (5 bases). Germline CDR1 MNHEY, CDR2 SMNVEV (reference sequence). The CDR3 consists of 14 residues. Trimming shortened V by 3 bases and J by 4 bases, and 11 bases separated the two germline ends. CDR3: CASSFWGAADTQYF. CDR3 sequence (DNA): TGTGCCAGCAGTTTTTGGGGAGCTGCAGATACGCAGTATTTT.

The chain links TRBV19 to TRBJ1-1; 7 bases line up with TRBD1. This CDR3 is 14 amino acids long. J lost 4 bases, V lost 9 bases, and 11 bases had no gene match. CDR1 is LNHDA, CDR2 SQIVND, per germline (reference sequence). The CDR3 DNA reads as TGTGCCAGCCGCCGACAGGGCCCCTCCACTGAAGCTTTCTTT. Translated, it gives CASRRQGPSTEAFF.

The chain recombines TRBV5-5 with TRBJ2-5; possibly TRBD2 for D (5 bases). The CDR3 sequence is 13 residues long. The V gene's germline CDR1 is SGHKS and CDR2 YYEKEE (reference sequence). The V end lost 2 bases, the J end lost 4 bases, and 9 bases lay between the germline ends. In DNA, the CDR3 is TGTGCCAGCAGCTTAAGCGGTGGAGAGACCCAGTACTTC. This encodes CASSLSGGETQYF.

This rearrangement joins TRBV5-6 to TRBJ1-2, with TRBD1 identical over 8 bases. This CDR3 region has 15 residues. Per germline, CDR1 SGHDT and CDR2 YYEEEE. The V segment lost 5 bases and the J segment 1 base; nucleotides outside the gene matches: 7. The CDR3 bases are TGTGCCAGCAGGCGGCAGGGGGCCATTAACTATGGCTACACCTTC. Protein sequence: CASRRQGAINYGYTF.

This clone has a single count. The rearrangement links TRBV5-6 to TRBJ2-3; tentatively, D is TRBD2 (6 bases). The CDR3 is 16 amino acids. Germline loops: CDR1 SGHDT, CDR2 YYEEEE. The ends were cut back, 0 bases at V and 1 base at J, with 12 bases in the middle. The CDR3 loop reads CASSLVLGGGTDTQYF. DNA of the CDR3: TGTGCCAGCAGCTTGGTATTAGGCGGGGGCACAGATACGCAGTATTTT.

V usage is TRBV14 and J usage is TRBJ2-7; a weak D match, TRBD1 (6 bases). V lost 4 bases and J lost 1, with 20 bases in between. The CDR3 is 17 amino acids. The V gene's germline CDR1 is SGHDN and CDR2 FVKESK. CDR3 nucleotides: TGTGCCAGCAGCCCACCCACTTGGGTAGGGGGATCCTACGAGCAGTACTTC. This codes for CASSPPTWVGGSYEQYF.

The gene calls are TRBV7-8 and TRBJ2-7, with D perhaps TRBD1 (6 bases). CDR1 SGHVS and CDR2 FQNEAQ come from the germline V gene. V lost 3 bases to trimming and J lost 5 bases, with 17 bases between them. The CDR3 extends over 15 amino acids. CDR3 nucleotide sequence: TGTGCCAGCAGCTTCAGGGACAAGAGAAGGGACGAGCAGTACTTC. The encoded protein is CASSFRDKRRDEQYF.

The V gene is TRBV9, the J gene TRBJ2-3; 8 nucleotides match TRBD2. V shed 6 bases, J shed 5 bases, and the junction held 17 bases outside the gene matches. The germline CDR1 and CDR2 sequences are SGDLS and YYNGEE. This CDR3 comprises 17 residues. CDR3 nucleotides: TGTGCCAGCAAACCTCCTTCGGACGGGGGGGCCTTAGATACGCAGTATTTT. Translated, it gives CASKPPSDGGALDTQYF.

The chain is built from TRBV12-3 or TRBV12-4 and TRBJ2-7; D is perhaps TRBD1 (5 bases). This CDR3 comprises 13 residues. V lost 2 bases to trimming and J lost 3 bases, with 8 bases between them. The CDR3 loop reads CASSLLRVYEQYF. The CDR3 DNA follows: TGTGCCAGCAGTTTACTCAGGGTCTACGAGCAGTACTTC.

The V gene is TRBV2, the J gene TRBJ1-1; D remains unclear. Trimming shortened V by 6 bases and J by 4 bases, and 9 bases separated the two germline ends. The CDR3 runs to 12 residues. Germline V gene sequence: CDR1 SNHLY, CDR2 FYNNEI. DNA of the CDR3: TGTGCCAGCAGGCGGTTACCCACTGAAGCTTTCTTT. Residues: CASRRLPTEAFF.

CDR3 bases: TGTGCCAGCAGCTTAAGATCCCCCTACAACACTGAAGCTTTCTTT. Protein: CASSLRSPYNTEAFF. This chain connects TRBV13 to TRBJ1-1; the D is unclear. Germline CDR1 PRHDT, CDR2 FYEKMQ (reference sequence). V was shortened by 2 bases and J by 2 bases, with 12 bases between the two germline ends. This CDR3 region has 15 residues.

Worth noting for this clone: The sample contains more than one DNA sequence encoding this CDR3. The chain couples TRBV5-1 to TRBJ1-2; TRBD1 agrees at 7 bases. In germline, CDR1 is SGHRS, CDR2 YFSETQ. V gave up 3 bases and J gave up 2 bases; unmatched junction bases: 1. The CDR3 is 13 amino acids. This CDR3 reads CASSSGQNYGYTF. The CDR3 coding sequence is TGCGCCAGCAGCTCGGGACAGAACTATGGCTACACCTTC.

The sample holds one count of this clone. V and J are TRBV3-1 (or the pseudogene TRBV3-2) and TRBJ1-2; TRBD1 is a possible D gene (6 bases). This CDR3 spans 14 amino acids. The germline V and J ends were trimmed by 0 bases and 6 bases, with 11 bases remaining between them. Germline V gene lookup returns CDR1 LGHDT and CDR2 YNNKEL (reference sequence). CDR3 region: CASSQDRGGDGYTF. The CDR3 nucleotides read TGTGCCAGCAGCCAAGATAGAGGGGGGGATGGCTACACCTTC.

The chain couples TRBV5-4 to TRBJ2-7; TRBD1 matches 8 bases. The trim removed 2 bases at V and 6 bases at J, leaving 4 bases unmatched. The germline CDR1 and CDR2 sequences are SGHNT and YYREEE (reference sequence). CDR3 length: 13 amino acids. CDR3 amino acids: CASSFDRGGEQYF. For the CDR3, the DNA is TGTGCCAGCAGCTTCGACAGGGGAGGCGAGCAGTACTTC.

The rearrangement joins TRBV4-1 to TRBJ2-3; 9 bases line up with TRBD1. The CDR3 consists of 14 residues. Germline V gives CDR1 MGHRA, CDR2 YSYEKL. V shed 7 bases, J shed 2 bases, and the junction held 4 bases outside the gene matches. This chain's CDR3 is CASNRDRVTDTQYF. CDR3 nucleotide sequence: TGCGCCAGCAACCGGGACAGGGTCACAGATACGCAGTATTTT.

The gene calls are TRBV11-3 and TRBJ2-7; TRBD2 agrees at 11 bases. V trimming: 5 bases; J trimming: 6 bases; junction bases outside the gene matches: 6. The CDR3 totals 14 residues. The germline gives CDR1 SGHNT, CDR2 YENEEA. For the CDR3, the DNA is TGTGCCAGCAGCCGTAGCGGGGGGGCCCGCGAGCAGTACTTC. Encoded protein: CASSRSGGAREQYF.

This clone was seen a handful of times. This same CDR3 is encoded by further DNA sequences in the sample. This chain uses TRBV18 with TRBJ1-1; possible D gene TRBD1, 5 bases. Germline CDR1 KGHSH, CDR2 LQKENI. This CDR3 has 14 residues. V was clipped by 3 bases and J by 1 base, with 9 bases between them. This chain's CDR3 is CASSPLQGNTEAFF. DNA of the CDR3: TGTGCCAGCTCACCGCTGCAGGGGAACACTGAAGCTTTCTTT. Together with reference TRBV18 and TRBJ1-1, the CDR3 gives the full variable domain: NAGVMQNPRHLVRRRGQEARLRCSPMKGHSHVYWYRQLPEEGLKFMVYLQKENIIDESGMPKERFSAEFPKEGPSILRIQQVVRGDSAAYFCASSPLQGNTEAFFGQGTRLTVV.

This clone appeared a single time. This specimen includes other DNA sequences encoding the same CDR3. This chain links TRBV27 with TRBJ1-4; D is perhaps TRBD1 (5 bases). In germline, CDR1 is MNHEY, CDR2 SMNVEV (reference sequence). The CDR3 has 14 amino acids. With 5 bases removed from V and 8 bases from J, the gap between germline ends came to 15 bases. CDR3 residues: CASSPGGWVEKLFF. CDR3 DNA sequence: TGTGCCAGCAGTCCCGGGGGGTGGGTGGAAAAACTGTTTTTT.

The V gene is TRBV7-2, the J gene TRBJ1-3; TRBD1 is a possible D gene (5 bases). This CDR3 has 15 amino acids. Germline V gene sequence: CDR1 SGHTA, CDR2 FQGNSA. V shed 2 bases and J shed 3 bases, with 11 bases lying between them. CDR3 DNA: TGTGCCAGCAGCTTAATCAGGGTGGATGGAAACACCATATATTTT. As protein: CASSLIRVDGNTIYF.

The chain uses TRBV4-1 and TRBJ1-4; D is perhaps TRBD1 (6 bases). This CDR3 has 15 amino acids. V lost 0 bases, J lost 8 bases, and 13 bases lay in between. In germline, CDR1 is MGHRA, CDR2 YSYEKL. The DNA for the CDR3 is TGCGCCAGCAGCCAAGATCCGGGGGGCCGGGAAAAACTGTTTTTT. It encodes CASSQDPGGREKLFF.

The genes are TRBV2 and TRBJ1-1; 8 bases are shared with TRBD1. The CDR3 is made up of 15 amino acids. CDR1 and CDR2 from the germline V gene are SNHLY and FYNNEI. Trimming cost V 5 bases and J 6 bases; bases outside gene matches: 11. The CDR3 region is CASSLVSDRAAEAFF. In nucleotides, the CDR3 is TGTGCCAGCAGTCTCGTCTCGGACAGGGCAGCTGAAGCTTTCTTT.

The chain couples TRBV10-3 to TRBJ2-1; D might be TRBD2 (6 bases). V was trimmed by 0 bases and J by 5 bases, leaving 14 bases between them. CDR3 length: 16 amino acids. From germline, CDR1 is ENHRY and CDR2 SYGVKD. The DNA of the CDR3 is TGTGCCATCAGTGAGTCGGGAGGCAGGGTGAACAATGAGCAGTTCTTC. It yields the protein CAISESGGRVNNEQFF.